A single sample is the source of the 20 T cell receptor beta chains below, sequenced in a study of control samples from healthy donors and cancer patients. Profiled with immunoSEQ multiplex PCR; TCRdb holds only in-frame clones, not every one. This sample has under 80,000 clones, with nearly 85% found just once. Material for sequencing was blood. All receptors derive from a man aged 45 to 65 in good health.

The chain employs TRBV5-5 and TRBJ1-4, with 12 bases aligning to TRBD1. The V segment lost 4 bases and the J segment 8 bases; nucleotides outside the gene matches: 6. CDR1 and CDR2 (germline): SGHKS, YYEKEE (reference sequence). This CDR3 spans 15 amino acids. The CDR3 is CASSPGTGGGEKLFF. CDR3 nucleotides: TGTGCCAGCAGCCCCGGGACAGGGGGCGGAGAAAAACTGTTTTTT.

The chain links TRBV4-3 to TRBJ2-3, with TRBD2 matching over 9 bases. V trimming: 1 base; J trimming: 1 base; junction bases outside the gene matches: 12. The CDR3 runs to 19 residues. The germline gives CDR1 LGHNA, CDR2 YSLEER. CDR3 sequence: CASSQVPSGKGFGTDTQYF. CDR3 coding DNA: TGCGCCAGCAGCCAAGTGCCTAGCGGGAAGGGGTTTGGCACAGATACGCAGTATTTT.

This sequence joins TRBV5-4 and TRBJ2-1; 13 bases line up with TRBD2. There are 16 residues in the CDR3. The germline V gene has CDR1 SGHNT and CDR2 YYREEE (reference sequence). V was pared by 4 bases and J by 6 bases, with 7 bases of the junction left unmatched. CDR3 in amino acids: CASSRPGTSGVNEQFF. In DNA, the CDR3 is TGTGCCAGCAGCAGACCAGGGACTAGCGGGGTCAATGAGCAGTTCTTC.

This clone was found once. The V and J genes are TRBV5-4 and TRBJ2-3, with D perhaps given as TRBD1 or TRBD2 (5 bases each). The CDR3 is 15 amino acids. Per germline, CDR1 SGHNT and CDR2 YYREEE (reference sequence). Trimming left V 5 bases short and J 2 bases short, with 15 bases between. This chain's CDR3 is CASSSPGPNTDTQYF. CDR3 DNA: TGTGCCAGCAGTTCCCCGGGACCGAACACAGATACGCAGTATTTT.

V and J are TRBV10-3 and TRBJ2-7; D remains ambiguous. Germline V gives CDR1 ENHRY, CDR2 SYGVKD. V lost 11 bases, J lost 6 bases, and 20 bases lay in between. The CDR3 extends over 13 amino acids. CDR3 amino acids: CASRSSDFGEQYF. CDR3 nucleotides: TGTGCCTCCCGCTCCAGCGACTTCGGCGAGCAGTACTTC.

This clone was counted once. Germline is not matched at one junction end, which may reflect a read error. The chain uses TRBV7-9 and TRBJ1-5; 9 positions agree with TRBD1. CDR1 SEHNR and CDR2 FQNEAQ come from the germline V gene (reference sequence). This CDR3 is 13 amino acids long. Written as DNA, the CDR3 is TGTGCCAGCAGCTACGAGACCGGGACAGGGAAGGATTTT. Translation: CASSYETGTGKDF.

The rearrangement links TRBV7-3 to TRBJ1-6; no clear D. V shed 2 bases and J shed 10 bases, with 9 bases lying between them. This CDR3 region has 13 residues. Germline values: CDR1 SGHTA, CDR2 FQGTGA. The CDR3 spells CASSLGNGSPLHF. DNA for the CDR3: TGTGCCAGCAGCTTAGGCAATGGATCACCCCTCCACTTT.

The V call is TRBV4-3, the J call TRBJ1-4, with D maybe TRBD1 (6 bases). Germline CDR1 and CDR2: LGHNA and YSLEER. Trimming shortened V by 0 bases and J by 6 bases, and 20 bases separated the two germline ends. The CDR3 contains 18 residues. The CDR3 here is CASSQDLSQGLLYEKLFF. Here the CDR3 DNA reads TGCGCCAGCAGCCAAGATCTTTCCCAGGGGCTCTTATATGAAAAACTGTTTTTT.

This clone showed up just a few times. This sequence joins TRBV7-2 and TRBJ1-5; D gene uncertain. The V end was cut by 1 base, the J end by 7 bases, with 20 bases between. CDR1 and CDR2 (germline): SGHTA, FQGNSA. The CDR3 spans 17 residues. CDR3 nucleotide sequence: TGTGCCAGCAGCTTAGGGCGTGGACCCCCGTTGAGGCAGCCCCAGCATTTT. This translates into CASSLGRGPPLRQPQHF.

The chain is built from TRBV27 and TRBJ2-2, with 9 positions matching TRBD1. CDR3 length: 15 amino acids. Trimming removed 4 bases from V and 5 bases from J; junction bases left unmatched: 5. Germline V lookup: CDR1 MNHEY, CDR2 SMNVEV (reference sequence). The chain's CDR3 is CASSSETGGTGELFF. The CDR3 nucleotides read TGTGCCAGCAGTTCAGAGACAGGGGGGACCGGGGAGCTGTTTTTT.

This chain connects TRBV5-1 to TRBJ2-1; TRBD2 matches at 11 bases. The junction had 12 bases not matched to a gene; V was cut back by 2 bases and J by 2 bases. The CDR3 totals 19 residues. Germline CDR1 reads SGHRS; CDR2 reads YFSETQ. As DNA, the CDR3 is TGCGCCAGCAGCTTTTACGGAGAAATGGGACTAGCGGCCTACAATGAGCAGTTCTTC. It translates to CASSFYGEMGLAAYNEQFF.

The rearrangement uses TRBV7-8 and TRBJ2-3, with 14 positions matching TRBD2. J was trimmed by 0 bases and V by 5 bases; bases with no gene match: 13. Looked up from germline, CDR1 is SGHVS and CDR2 is FQNEAQ. The CDR3 loop spans 20 amino acids. The CDR3 loop reads CASSAWTSGRRVGSTDTQYF. The CDR3, as DNA: TGTGCCAGCAGCGCCTGGACTAGCGGGAGGAGGGTGGGTAGCACAGATACGCAGTATTTT.

The V gene is TRBV7-9, the J gene TRBJ2-3, with D possibly matching TRBD2 (6 bases). CDR3 length: 14 amino acids. Looked up from germline, CDR1 is SEHNR and CDR2 is FQNEAQ (reference sequence). With 1 base removed from V and 6 bases from J, the gap between germline ends came to 11 bases. The CDR3 loop is CASSLGLASDTQYF. CDR3 sequence (DNA): TGTGCCAGCAGCTTAGGCCTAGCGTCCGATACGCAGTATTTT.

The V and J genes are TRBV19 and TRBJ2-3, with 15 bases fitting TRBD2. The CDR3 runs to 18 residues. V lost 5 bases and J lost 2; bases outside the gene matches: 8. CDR1 is LNHDA and CDR2 is SQIVND in the germline V gene (reference sequence). CDR3 bases: TGTGCCAGTAGTCTATTTGGGACTAGCGGGAGGAACACAGATACGCAGTATTTT. Amino acids: CASSLFGTSGRNTDTQYF.

By share, this clone ranks as medium-sized. The V gene is TRBV6-5, the J gene TRBJ1-2; 7 nucleotides line up with TRBD1. V shed 0 bases and J 4 bases; nucleotides not matched to a gene: 2. The CDR3 sequence is 14 residues long. Germline CDR1 and CDR2: MNHEY and SVGAGI. CDR3 loop: CASSYSNRGYGYTF. In nucleotides, the CDR3 is TGTGCCAGCAGTTACTCGAACAGGGGCTATGGCTACACCTTC.

This clone turned up a few times. This sequence joins TRBV5-4 and TRBJ1-3, with D perhaps matching TRBD1 (5 bases). The CDR3 covers 15 residues. The V gene lost 0 bases and the J gene lost 5 bases, with 12 bases spanning the gap. CDR1 SGHNT and CDR2 YYREEE come from the germline V gene (reference sequence). The CDR3 nucleotides are TGTGCCAGCAGCTTGGCAGGCGGGGCCCGAAACACCATATATTTT. Protein sequence: CASSLAGGARNTIYF.

This clone was seen just once. The chain has TRBV19 and TRBJ2-5; the match to TRBD2 covers 7 bases. V lost 4 bases, J lost 5 bases, and 10 bases stayed unmatched. The CDR3 sequence is 15 residues long. Germline V gene data show CDR1 as LNHDA and CDR2 as SQIVND (reference sequence). CDR3 protein: CASSTPSGGSETQYF. CDR3 in DNA: TGTGCCAGTAGTACCCCGTCCGGGGGGAGTGAGACCCAGTACTTC.

The chain employs TRBV6-2 or TRBV6-3 and TRBJ1-2; 7 bases are a match to TRBD1. The germline V gene has CDR1 MNHEY and CDR2 SVGEGT. After removal of 2 bases from V and 2 bases from J, the junction contained 5 bases not matched to a gene. The CDR3 is 15 residues long. The CDR3, as DNA: TGTGCCAGCAGTTACCGGACAGGTTCCAACTATGGCTACACCTTC. Protein product: CASSYRTGSNYGYTF.

The gene calls are TRBV10-3 and TRBJ1-1, with D possibly matching TRBD1 (5 bases). This CDR3 region has 16 residues. Trimming cost V 3 bases and J 5 bases, with 19 bases left between them. Germline V gene sequence: CDR1 ENHRY, CDR2 SYGVKD. The CDR3, as DNA: TGTGCCATCAGTGATCTATCCTTTATCAGGGATACTGAAGCTTTCTTT. Translating gives CAISDLSFIRDTEAFF.

J is TRBJ2-7 and V is TRBV6-5; D remains ambiguous. The CDR3 runs 15 residues. The germline CDR1 and CDR2 sequences are MNHEY and SVGAGI. Trimming left V 7 bases short and J 0 bases short, with 16 bases between. The DNA for the CDR3 is TGTGCCAGCACCCGAAGAGGCGGCACCTCCTACGAGCAGTACTTC. Translating it yields CASTRRGGTSYEQYF.